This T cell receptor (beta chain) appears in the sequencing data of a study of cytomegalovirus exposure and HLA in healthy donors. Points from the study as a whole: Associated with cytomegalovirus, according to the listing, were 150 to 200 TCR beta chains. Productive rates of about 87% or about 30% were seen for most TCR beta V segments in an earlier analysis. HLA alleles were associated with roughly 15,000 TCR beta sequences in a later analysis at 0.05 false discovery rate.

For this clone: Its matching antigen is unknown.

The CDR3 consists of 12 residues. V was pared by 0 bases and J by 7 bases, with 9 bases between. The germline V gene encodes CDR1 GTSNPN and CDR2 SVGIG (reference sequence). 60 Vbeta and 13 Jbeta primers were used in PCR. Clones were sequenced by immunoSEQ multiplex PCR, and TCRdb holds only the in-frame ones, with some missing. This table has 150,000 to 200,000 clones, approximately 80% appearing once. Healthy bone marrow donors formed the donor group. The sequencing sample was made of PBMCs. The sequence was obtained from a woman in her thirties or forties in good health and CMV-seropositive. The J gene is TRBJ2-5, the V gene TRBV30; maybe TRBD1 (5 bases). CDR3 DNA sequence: TGTGCCTGGAGTGTGGGAAGGGGGACCCAGTACTTC. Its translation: CAWSVGRGTQYF.